The 12 T cell receptor beta chains below were found in one sample sequenced in a study of blood T cell repertoires in COVID-19. Clones were sequenced by immunoSEQ multiplex PCR, and TCRdb holds only the in-frame ones, with some missing. Of under 45,000 clones listed, around 82% are singletons. The sequencing sample was made of peripheral blood. The receptors were sampled from a man older than 75 with acute or convalescent COVID-19.

This clone was detected a few times. The CDR3 DNA reads as TGTGCCAGCAGCCAGCAAGCCTCGGGAATAGCCAAAAACATTCAGTACTTC. Its translation: CASSQQASGIAKNIQYF. The rearrangement links TRBV3-1 (or the pseudogene TRBV3-2) to TRBJ2-4; D perhaps matches TRBD2 (5 bases). The ends were cut back, 3 bases at V and 0 bases at J, with 15 bases in the middle. The CDR3 covers 17 residues. Germline values: CDR1 LGHDT, CDR2 YNNKEL (reference sequence).

Only a few counts were recorded for this clone. The genes are TRBV21-1 and TRBJ2-1; the table calls TRBD2, which could not be checked here. TRBV21-1 is a pseudogene. This CDR3 region has 16 residues. The CDR3 region is CASLRGGGLAYNEQFF. The CDR3 DNA reads TGTGCCAGCCTCCGAGGGGGGGGCTTGGCCTACAATGAGCAGTTCTTC.

J is TRBJ2-2 and V is TRBV19; TRBD2 matches 9 bases. CDR3 length: 17 residues. In germline, CDR1 is LNHDA, CDR2 SQIVND (reference sequence). Trimming took 5 bases from V and 7 from J; bases not matched to a gene: 14. CDR3 amino acids: CASSAHWAGGPGGELFF. The CDR3 DNA is TGTGCCAGTAGTGCCCACTGGGCGGGGGGGCCTGGCGGGGAGCTGTTTTTT. Full variable domain (rest looked up from reference TRBV19 and TRBJ2-2): DGGITQSPKYLFRKEGQNVTLSCEQNLNHDAMYWYRQDPGQGLRLIYYSQIVNDFQKGDIAEGYSVSREKKESFPLTVTSAQKNPTAFYLCASSAHWAGGPGGELFFGEGSRLTVL.

The chain employs TRBV24-1 and TRBJ1-4, with 8 nucleotides matching TRBD1. The J segment lost 2 bases and the V segment lost 3 bases, leaving 7 bases of the junction unmatched. The CDR3 covers 17 residues. Germline V gene sequence: CDR1 KGHDR, CDR2 SFDVKD. CDR3 loop: CATSDGQGFATNEKLFF. CDR3 nucleotides: TGTGCCACCAGTGATGGACAGGGTTTTGCGACTAATGAAAAACTGTTTTTT.

Here the CDR3 DNA reads TGTGCCACCAGCAGAGGGCTTACAGGGGTTGGGCTGACTGAAAAACTGTTTTTT. It is translated as CATSRGLTGVGLTEKLFF. The V and J genes are TRBV15 and TRBJ1-4, with 7 bases aligning to TRBD1. CDR3 length: 18 amino acids. In germline, CDR1 is LNHNV, CDR2 YYDKDF (reference sequence). V dropped 1 base and J dropped 7; count of bases not matched to a gene: 15.

V usage is TRBV5-4 and J usage is TRBJ2-3, with TRBD2 identical over 11 bases. The CDR3 runs to 18 residues. J was trimmed by 0 bases and V by 2 bases; bases with no gene match: 8. From germline, CDR1 is SGHNT and CDR2 YYREEE (reference sequence). CDR3 in DNA: TGTGCCAGCAGCTTAGGTGGGACTAGCGGTTCTAGCACAGATACGCAGTATTTT. Its protein is CASSLGGTSGSSTDTQYF.

The genes are TRBV5-6 and TRBJ2-2; weak D call: TRBD1 (6 bases). Per the germline V gene, CDR1 is SGHDT and CDR2 is YYEEEE. The ends were cut back, 4 bases at V and 0 bases at J, with 16 bases in the middle. This CDR3 region has 17 residues. The CDR3 here is CASSRGVTGPNTGELFF. CDR3 nucleotides: TGTGCCAGCAGCCGGGGAGTAACAGGGCCGAACACCGGGGAGCTGTTTTTT.

There are a few counts of this clone. The CDR3 region is CASSLAGASEETQYF. In DNA, the CDR3 is TGTGCCAGCAGCTTAGCGGGAGCCTCAGAGGAGACCCAGTACTTC. V usage is TRBV6-2 or TRBV6-3 and J usage is TRBJ2-5; 9 bases line up with TRBD2. Looked up from germline, CDR1 is MNHEY and CDR2 is SVGEGT. With 6 bases clipped from V and 5 bases from J, the junction kept 10 bases outside the gene matches. CDR3 size: 15 residues.

The chain combines TRBV3-1 (or the pseudogene TRBV3-2) with TRBJ2-5; TRBD1 is a possible D gene (5 bases). V dropped 2 bases and J dropped 4 bases, with 8 bases sitting between them. CDR3 length: 13 residues. Germline V gene sequence: CDR1 LGHDT, CDR2 YNNKEL (reference sequence). The CDR3 region is CASSQSRGETQYF. The CDR3, as DNA: TGTGCCAGCAGCCAATCTAGGGGAGAGACCCAGTACTTC.

The chain has TRBV18 and TRBJ2-3, with 7 nucleotides matching TRBD1. The CDR3 totals 15 residues. J gave up 0 bases and V 6 bases, and 6 bases lay outside the gene matches. Germline V lookup: CDR1 KGHSH, CDR2 LQKENI. The CDR3 protein is CASSTWGQSTDTQYF. CDR3 coding DNA: TGTGCCAGCTCCACGTGGGGACAGAGCACAGATACGCAGTATTTT.

The CDR3 reads CASSLGQGANYGYTF. The CDR3 nucleotides are TGTGCCAGCAGCTTGGGACAGGGGGCAAACTATGGCTACACCTTC. This chain joins TRBV7-2 and TRBJ1-2; 12 bases map to TRBD1. V trimming: 3 bases; J trimming: 2 bases; junction bases outside the gene matches: 1. Looked up from germline, CDR1 is SGHTA and CDR2 is FQGNSA. The CDR3 totals 15 residues.

The chain carries TRBV7-3 and TRBJ2-7, with 8 positions matching TRBD2. Germline trimming cut 3 bases from V and 0 bases from J; bases unmatched to any gene: 1. CDR3 length: 14 amino acids. Germline CDR1 SGHTA, CDR2 FQGTGA. This CDR3 reads CASSFAGGSYEQYF. CDR3 sequence (DNA): TGTGCCAGCAGCTTCGCGGGGGGCTCCTACGAGCAGTACTTC.